The sequence of this T cell receptor beta chain was determined in a study of beta chain features in type 1 diabetes. Study conclusions and caveats: Over-representation of high TCR-expressing cells was a possible consequence of cDNA sequencing.

Expressed TCRB transcripts were sequenced after all isolated RNA was converted to cDNA. Roughly 3.57 million reads on average were seen across naive, central memory and regulatory T cell samples. Some clones are missing from TCRdb's copy, which holds only in-frame ones; the method was immunoSEQ multiplex PCR. The table lists some 150,000 clones, approximately 10% of them singletons. As to this clone: Its antigen is unknown.

Deletions cut 1 base from V and 3 bases from J, with 12 bases between. The germline CDR1 and CDR2 sequences are SGHTA and FQGNSA. CDR3 length: 15 residues. The sequenced sample consisted of central memory CD4+ T cells from blood. V gene TRBV7-2 combines with J gene TRBJ1-2; unclear D gene. This receptor was taken from a man aged 18 to 35 in good health. The CDR3 DNA reads TGTGCCAGCAGCTTAGGGGCTAAGTATTACTATGGCTACACCTTC. It specifies CASSLGAKYYYGYTF.